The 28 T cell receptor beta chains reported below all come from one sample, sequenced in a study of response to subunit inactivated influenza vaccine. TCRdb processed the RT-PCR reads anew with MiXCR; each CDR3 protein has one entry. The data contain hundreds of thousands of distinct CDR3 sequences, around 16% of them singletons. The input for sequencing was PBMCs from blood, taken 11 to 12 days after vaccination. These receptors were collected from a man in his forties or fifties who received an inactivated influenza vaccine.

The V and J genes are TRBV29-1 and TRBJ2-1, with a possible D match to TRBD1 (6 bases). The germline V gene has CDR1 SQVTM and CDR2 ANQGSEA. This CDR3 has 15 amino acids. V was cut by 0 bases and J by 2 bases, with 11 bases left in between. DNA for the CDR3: TGCAGCGTTGAAGAAGGGTCAGGGGCCTACAATGAGCAGTTCTTC. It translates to CSVEEGSGAYNEQFF.

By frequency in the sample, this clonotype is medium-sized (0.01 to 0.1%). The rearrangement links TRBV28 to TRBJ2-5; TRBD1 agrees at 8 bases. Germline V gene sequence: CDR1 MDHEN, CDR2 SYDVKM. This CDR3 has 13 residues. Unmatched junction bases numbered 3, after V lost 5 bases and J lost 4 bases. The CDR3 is CASSDTGGETQYF. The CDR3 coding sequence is TGTGCCAGCAGTGACACAGGGGGAGAGACCCAGTACTTC.

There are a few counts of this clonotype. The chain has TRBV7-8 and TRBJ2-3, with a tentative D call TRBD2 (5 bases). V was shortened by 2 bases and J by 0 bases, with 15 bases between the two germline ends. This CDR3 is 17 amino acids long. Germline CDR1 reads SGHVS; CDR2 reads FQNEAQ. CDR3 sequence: CASSLSYGVTSTDTQYF. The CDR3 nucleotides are TGTGCCAGCAGCTTATCTTACGGGGTTACTAGCACAGATACGCAGTATTTT.

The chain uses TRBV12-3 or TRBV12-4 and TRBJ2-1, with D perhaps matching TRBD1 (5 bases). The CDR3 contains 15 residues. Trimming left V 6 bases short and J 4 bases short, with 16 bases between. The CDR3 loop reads CASSPGRAGYNEQFF. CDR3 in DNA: TGTGCCAGCAGCCCCGGCAGGGCCGGGTACAATGAGCAGTTCTTC.

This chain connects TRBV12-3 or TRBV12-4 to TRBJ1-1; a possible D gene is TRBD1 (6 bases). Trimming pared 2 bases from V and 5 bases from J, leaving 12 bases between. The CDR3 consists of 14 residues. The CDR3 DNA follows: TGTGCCAGCAGTTTACGTAGGGGGGGGACTGAAGCTTTCTTT. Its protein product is CASSLRRGGTEAFF.

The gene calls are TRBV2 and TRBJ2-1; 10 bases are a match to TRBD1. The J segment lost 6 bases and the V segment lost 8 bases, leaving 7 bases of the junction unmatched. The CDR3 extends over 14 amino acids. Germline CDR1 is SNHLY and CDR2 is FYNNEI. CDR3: CASSNRDRGNEQFF. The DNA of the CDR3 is TGTGCCAGCTCCAACCGGGACAGGGGCAATGAGCAGTTCTTC.

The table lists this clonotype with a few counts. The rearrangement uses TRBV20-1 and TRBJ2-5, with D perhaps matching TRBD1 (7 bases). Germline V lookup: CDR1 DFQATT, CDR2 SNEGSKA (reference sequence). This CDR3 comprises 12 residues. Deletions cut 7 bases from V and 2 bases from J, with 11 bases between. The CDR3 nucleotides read TGCAGTGGCTCAGGGGGGCAAGAGACCCAGTACTTC. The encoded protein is CSGSGGQETQYF.

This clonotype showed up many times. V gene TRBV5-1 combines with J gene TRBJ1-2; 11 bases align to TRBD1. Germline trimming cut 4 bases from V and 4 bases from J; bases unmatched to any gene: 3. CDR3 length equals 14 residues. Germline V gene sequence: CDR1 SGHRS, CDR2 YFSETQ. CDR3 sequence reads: CASSTGQGAYGYTF. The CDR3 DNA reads TGCGCCAGCAGCACCGGACAGGGGGCCTATGGCTACACCTTC.

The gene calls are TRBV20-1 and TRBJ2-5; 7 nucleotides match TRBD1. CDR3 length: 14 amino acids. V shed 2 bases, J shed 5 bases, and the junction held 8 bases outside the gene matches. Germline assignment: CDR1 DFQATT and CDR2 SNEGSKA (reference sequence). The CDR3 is CSARPDRAGETQYF. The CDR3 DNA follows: TGCAGTGCTAGACCAGACAGGGCTGGGGAGACCCAGTACTTC.

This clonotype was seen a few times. CDR3: CSATGQGGADTQYF. For the CDR3, the DNA is TGCAGTGCTACGGGACAGGGCGGGGCAGATACGCAGTATTTT. The chain is built from TRBV20-1 and TRBJ2-3, with TRBD1 matching over 9 bases. V lost 4 bases, J lost 4 bases, and 6 bases stayed unmatched. CDR3 size: 14 residues. In germline, CDR1 is DFQATT, CDR2 SNEGSKA (reference sequence).

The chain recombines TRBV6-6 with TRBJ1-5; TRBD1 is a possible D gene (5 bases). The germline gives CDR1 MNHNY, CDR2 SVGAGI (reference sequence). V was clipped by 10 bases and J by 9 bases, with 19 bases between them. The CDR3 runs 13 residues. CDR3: CATSPGGRGPQHF. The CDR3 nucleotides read TGTGCCACCTCGCCCGGCGGGAGGGGGCCCCAGCATTTT.

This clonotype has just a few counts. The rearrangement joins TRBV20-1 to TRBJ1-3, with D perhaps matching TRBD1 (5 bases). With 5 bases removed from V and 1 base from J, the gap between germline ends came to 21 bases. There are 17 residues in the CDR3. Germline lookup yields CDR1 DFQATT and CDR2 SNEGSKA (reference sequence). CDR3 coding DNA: TGCAGTGCTCTGAAGGACACCTATTCTCCTTCTGGAAACACCATATATTTT. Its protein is CSALKDTYSPSGNTIYF.

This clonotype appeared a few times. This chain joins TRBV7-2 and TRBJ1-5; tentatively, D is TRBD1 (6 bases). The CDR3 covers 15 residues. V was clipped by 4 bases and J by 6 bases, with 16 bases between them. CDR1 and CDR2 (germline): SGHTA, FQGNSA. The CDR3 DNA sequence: TGTGCCAGCAGCTCAGACAGGACCCGGGGTCAGCCCCAGCATTTT. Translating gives CASSSDRTRGQPQHF. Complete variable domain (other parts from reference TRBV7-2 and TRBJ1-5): GAGVSQSPSNKVTEKGKDVELRCDPISGHTALYWYRQSLGQGLEFLIYFQGNSAPDKSGLPSDRFSAERTGGSVSTLTIQRTQQEDSAVYLCASSSDRTRGQPQHFGDGTRLSIL.

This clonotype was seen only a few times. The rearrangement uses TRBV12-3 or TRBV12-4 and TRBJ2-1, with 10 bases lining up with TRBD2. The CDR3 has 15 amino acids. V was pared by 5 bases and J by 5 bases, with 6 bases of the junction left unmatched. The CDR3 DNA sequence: TGTGCCAGCAGTCCGACTAGCGGGCCTCACAATGAGCAGTTCTTC. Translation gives CASSPTSGPHNEQFF.

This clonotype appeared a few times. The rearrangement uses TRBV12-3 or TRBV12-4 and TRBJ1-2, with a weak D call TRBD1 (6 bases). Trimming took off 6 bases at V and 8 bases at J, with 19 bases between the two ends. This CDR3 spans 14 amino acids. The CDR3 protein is CASSLHHSGDGYTF. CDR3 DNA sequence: TGTGCCAGCAGCCTACACCACTCAGGGGACGGCTACACCTTC.

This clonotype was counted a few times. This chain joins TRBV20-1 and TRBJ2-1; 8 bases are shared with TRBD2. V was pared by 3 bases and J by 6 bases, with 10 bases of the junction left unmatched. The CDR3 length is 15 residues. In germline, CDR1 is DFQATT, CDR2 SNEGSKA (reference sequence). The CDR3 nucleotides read TGCAGTGCTAGCGTAAACGGACTAGCAACCAATGAGCAGTTCTTC. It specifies CSASVNGLATNEQFF.

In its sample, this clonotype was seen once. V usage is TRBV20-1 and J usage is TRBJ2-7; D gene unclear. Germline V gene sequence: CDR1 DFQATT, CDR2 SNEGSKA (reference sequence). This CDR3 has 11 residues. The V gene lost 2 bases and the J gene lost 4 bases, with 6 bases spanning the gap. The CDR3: CSARMGYEQYF. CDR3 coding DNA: TGCAGTGCTAGAATGGGATACGAGCAGTACTTC.

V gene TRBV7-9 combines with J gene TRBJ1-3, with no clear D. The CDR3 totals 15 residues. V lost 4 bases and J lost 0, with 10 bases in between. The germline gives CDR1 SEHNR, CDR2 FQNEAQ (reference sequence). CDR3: CASSSDGNSGNTIYF. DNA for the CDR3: TGTGCCAGCAGCTCGGACGGAAACTCTGGAAACACCATATATTTT.

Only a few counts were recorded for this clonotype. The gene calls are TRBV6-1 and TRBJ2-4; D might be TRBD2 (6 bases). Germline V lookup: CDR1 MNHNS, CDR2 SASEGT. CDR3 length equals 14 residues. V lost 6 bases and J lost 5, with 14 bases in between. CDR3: CASSLRETQNIQYF. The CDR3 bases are TGTGCCAGCAGCCTCCGGGAGACTCAAAACATTCAGTACTTC.

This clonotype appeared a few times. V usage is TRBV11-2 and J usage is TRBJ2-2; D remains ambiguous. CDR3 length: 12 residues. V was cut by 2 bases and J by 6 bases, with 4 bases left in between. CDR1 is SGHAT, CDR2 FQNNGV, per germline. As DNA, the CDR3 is TGTGCCAGCAGCTTACTCTCCGGGGAGCTGTTTTTT. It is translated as CASSLLSGELFF.

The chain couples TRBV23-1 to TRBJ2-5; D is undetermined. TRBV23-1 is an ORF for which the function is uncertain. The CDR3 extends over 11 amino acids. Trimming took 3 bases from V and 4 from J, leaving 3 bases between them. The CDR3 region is CASSHRETQYF. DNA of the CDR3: TGCGCCAGCAGTCATCGAGAGACCCAGTACTTC.

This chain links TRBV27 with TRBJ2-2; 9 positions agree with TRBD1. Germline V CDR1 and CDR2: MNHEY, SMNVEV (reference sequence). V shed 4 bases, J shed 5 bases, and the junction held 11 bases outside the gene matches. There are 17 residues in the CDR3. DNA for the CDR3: TGTGCCAGCAGTTCCCTTCCCGGGACAGGGTGGACCGGGGAGCTGTTTTTT. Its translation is CASSSLPGTGWTGELFF.

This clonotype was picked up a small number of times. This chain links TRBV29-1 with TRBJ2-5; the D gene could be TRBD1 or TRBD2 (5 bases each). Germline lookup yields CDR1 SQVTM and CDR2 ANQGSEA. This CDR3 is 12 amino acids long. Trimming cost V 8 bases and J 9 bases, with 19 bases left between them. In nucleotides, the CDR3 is TGCAGCATCCGGGACCTCGGGGCGGCCCAGTACTTC. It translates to CSIRDLGAAQYF.

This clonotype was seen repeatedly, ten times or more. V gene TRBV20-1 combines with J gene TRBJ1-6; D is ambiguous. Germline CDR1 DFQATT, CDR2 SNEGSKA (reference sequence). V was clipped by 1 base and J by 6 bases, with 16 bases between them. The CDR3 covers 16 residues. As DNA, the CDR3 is TGCAGTGCTAGAGCCGTTACCGAAAGCACTAATTCACCCCTCCACTTT. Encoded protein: CSARAVTESTNSPLHF.

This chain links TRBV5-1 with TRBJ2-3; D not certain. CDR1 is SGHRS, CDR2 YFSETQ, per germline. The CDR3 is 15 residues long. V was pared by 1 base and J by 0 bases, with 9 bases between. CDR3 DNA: TGCGCCAGCAGCTTGCTACTACCTAGCACAGATACGCAGTATTTT. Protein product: CASSLLLPSTDTQYF.

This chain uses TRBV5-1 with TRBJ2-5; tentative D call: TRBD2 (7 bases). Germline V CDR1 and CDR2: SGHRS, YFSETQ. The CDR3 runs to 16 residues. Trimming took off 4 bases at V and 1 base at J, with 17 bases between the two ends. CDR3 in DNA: TGCGCCAGCAGCGTACAGGGAGGGATGTTCCAAGAGACCCAGTACTTC. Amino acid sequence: CASSVQGGMFQETQYF.

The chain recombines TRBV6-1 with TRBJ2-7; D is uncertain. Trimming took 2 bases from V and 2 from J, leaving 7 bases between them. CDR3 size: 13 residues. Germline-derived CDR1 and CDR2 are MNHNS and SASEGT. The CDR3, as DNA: TGTGCCAGCAGTGAATCTGGGACCTACGAGCAGTACTTC. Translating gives CASSESGTYEQYF.

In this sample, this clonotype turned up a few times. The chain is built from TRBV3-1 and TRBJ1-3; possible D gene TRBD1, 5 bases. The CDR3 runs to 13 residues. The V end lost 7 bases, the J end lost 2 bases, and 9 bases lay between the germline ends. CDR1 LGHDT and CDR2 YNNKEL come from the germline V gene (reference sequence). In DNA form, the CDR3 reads TGTGCCAGCAAGAGGGGCACTGGAAACACCATATATTTT. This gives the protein CASKRGTGNTIYF.